These 18 T cell receptor beta chains originate from one sample sequenced in a study of blood T cell repertoires in COVID-19. Measured with immunoSEQ multiplex PCR; TCRdb has only the in-frame clones, and not every one. The sample holds around 58,000 clones; 88% are singletons and the top ten take 4.5% to 6%. Material: peripheral blood. The receptors were gathered from a human donor in a cohort sampled during active COVID-19.

The chain joins TRBV27 to TRBJ1-1; a possible D gene is TRBD1 (6 bases). The ends were cut back, 2 bases at V and 5 bases at J, with 12 bases in the middle. CDR1 and CDR2 (germline): MNHEY, SMNVEV (reference sequence). This CDR3 contains 14 residues. The CDR3 sequence: CASSLRGARTEAFF. CDR3 bases: TGTGCCAGCAGTTTACGGGGGGCGCGGACTGAAGCTTTCTTT.

The chain couples TRBV7-2 to TRBJ2-2; D is unresolved. V was trimmed by 1 base and J by 6 bases, leaving 6 bases between them. Per the germline V gene, CDR1 is SGHTA and CDR2 is FQGNSA. The length of the CDR3 is 13 residues. For the CDR3, the DNA is TGTGCCAGCAGCTTAGTGGCCCCCGGGGAGCTGTTTTTT. Translation gives CASSLVAPGELFF.

Here the CDR3 DNA reads TGTGCCAGCAGCCAACAAGTGAATAATTCACCCCTCCACTTT. Translation gives CASSQQVNNSPLHF. This chain uses TRBV9 with TRBJ1-6; D gene uncertain. This CDR3 comprises 14 residues. The ends were cut back, 4 bases at V and 5 bases at J, with 10 bases in the middle. Germline V lookup: CDR1 SGDLS, CDR2 YYNGEE.

The J gene is TRBJ2-5, the V gene TRBV7-2, with 7 bases matching TRBD1. Unmatched junction bases numbered 13, after V lost 2 bases and J lost 7 bases. Germline V gene lookup returns CDR1 SGHTA and CDR2 FQGNSA. The CDR3 runs to 16 residues. This CDR3 reads CASSLMPGQLGGTQYF. For the CDR3, the DNA is TGTGCCAGCAGCTTAATGCCGGGACAGCTAGGGGGGACCCAGTACTTC.

The rearrangement links TRBV11-1 to TRBJ2-6, with a possible D match to TRBD1 (5 bases). Trimming pared 5 bases from V and 0 bases from J, leaving 11 bases between. The CDR3 is 16 residues long. Germline CDR1 and CDR2: SGHAT and FQDESV (reference sequence). CDR3 residues: CASSQQATSGANVLTF. CDR3 DNA: TGTGCCAGCAGCCAACAGGCCACCTCTGGGGCCAACGTCCTGACTTTC.

The chain carries TRBV7-9 and TRBJ2-1; 9 bases match TRBD1. This CDR3 has 15 amino acids. The V segment lost 2 bases and the J segment 4 bases; nucleotides outside the gene matches: 3. CDR1 and CDR2 (germline): SEHNR, FQNEAQ (reference sequence). DNA of the CDR3: TGTGCCAGCAGCTTAACAGGGGGCATGTACAATGAGCAGTTCTTC. Its protein product is CASSLTGGMYNEQFF.

The chain is built from TRBV7-2 and TRBJ2-7, with a weak D call TRBD2 (5 bases). V lost 1 base to trimming and J lost 6 bases, with 16 bases between them. In germline, CDR1 is SGHTA, CDR2 FQGNSA. The CDR3 spans 15 residues. The CDR3 DNA sequence: TGTGCCAGCAGCTTAGGAGGTACTAGGCGGGCCGAGCAGTACTTC. Amino acid sequence: CASSLGGTRRAEQYF.

The J gene is TRBJ2-6, the V gene TRBV5-5; no clear D. In germline, CDR1 is SGHKS, CDR2 YYEKEE (reference sequence). V lost 2 bases and J 4 bases, leaving 13 bases between the germline ends. The CDR3 totals 16 residues. The CDR3 nucleotides read TGTGCCAGCAGCTTCCCTGGCAGTCTCGGGGCCAACGTCCTGACTTTC. Amino acids: CASSFPGSLGANVLTF.

The rearrangement joins TRBV15 to TRBJ2-1, with D possibly being TRBD1 (5 bases). The CDR3 is 15 amino acids. The germline gives CDR1 LNHNV, CDR2 YYDKDF (reference sequence). Trimming stripped 0 bases from V and 6 bases from J, with 12 bases between. In DNA, the CDR3 is TGTGCCACCAGCAGAGATTCGATTAGGGGCAATGAGCAGTTCTTC. It is translated as CATSRDSIRGNEQFF.

Here the CDR3 DNA reads TGTGCCACAGCAGGGGAACCTGAAGCTTTCTTT. As protein: CATAGEPEAFF. The rearrangement links TRBV19 to TRBJ1-1; perhaps TRBD1 as D (6 bases). Germline values: CDR1 LNHDA, CDR2 SQIVND (reference sequence). Between the trimmed V and J ends, which lost 10 bases and 6 bases, there was a span of 12 bases. The CDR3 runs 11 residues.

The chain joins TRBV11-2 to TRBJ2-1, with TRBD1 identical over 11 bases. The CDR3 contains 15 residues. The ends lost 5 bases at V and 7 bases at J; junction bases unmatched: 7. Germline V lookup: CDR1 SGHAT, CDR2 FQNNGV. CDR3 nucleotide sequence: TGTGCCAGCAGCCGTTCCGGACAGGGGGCGAATGAGCAGTTCTTC. Translated, it gives CASSRSGQGANEQFF.

The chain employs TRBV28 and TRBJ1-4; TRBD1 is a possible D gene (6 bases). The V gene's germline CDR1 is MDHEN and CDR2 SYDVKM. V was shortened by 2 bases and J by 3 bases, with 10 bases between the two germline ends. The CDR3 length is 15 residues. CDR3 amino acids: CASSLAGGPNEKLFF. CDR3 nucleotides: TGTGCCAGCAGTTTAGCGGGGGGCCCTAATGAAAAACTGTTTTTT. The variable domain in full, completed from reference TRBV28 and TRBJ1-4, reads DVKVTQSSRYLVKRTGEKVFLECVQDMDHENMFWYRQDPGLGLRLIYFSYDVKMKEKGDIPEGYSVSREKKERFSLILESASTNQTSMYLCASSLAGGPNEKLFFGSGTQLSVL.

J is TRBJ2-7 and V is TRBV7-3; maybe TRBD2 (6 bases). There are 14 residues in the CDR3. The V end lost 4 bases, the J end lost 0 bases, and 10 bases lay between the germline ends. The V gene's germline CDR1 is SGHTA and CDR2 FQGTGA. The CDR3 DNA sequence: TGTGCCAGCAGCTCAGACGGGGGCTCCTACGAGCAGTACTTC. Its translation is CASSSDGGSYEQYF.

The chain carries TRBV6-5 and TRBJ1-4; 7 bases fit TRBD1. With V trimmed by 7 bases and J by 1 base, 3 bases remained unmatched. Germline CDR1 is MNHEY and CDR2 is SVGAGI. The CDR3 is 14 amino acids. The DNA for the CDR3 is TGTGCCAGCAATAGGGACAGAACTAATGAAAAACTGTTTTTT. Its protein product is CASNRDRTNEKLFF.

The CDR3, as DNA: TGTGCCAGCTCACCCGGGACAGGGAACAATGAGCAGTTCTTC. Translated: CASSPGTGNNEQFF. This sequence joins TRBV18 and TRBJ2-1; 9 bases fit TRBD1. The CDR3 spans 14 residues. Looked up from germline, CDR1 is KGHSH and CDR2 is LQKENI. J was trimmed by 5 bases and V by 3 bases; bases with no gene match: 2.

V and J are TRBV29-1 and TRBJ1-5; no reliable D call. CDR1 and CDR2 (germline): SQVTM, ANQGSEA. Trimming stripped 0 bases from V and 6 bases from J, with 9 bases between. The CDR3 runs to 13 residues. The CDR3 region has the DNA TGCAGCGTTGAAGATCAGTTTGGTCAGCCCCAGCATTTT. This encodes CSVEDQFGQPQHF.

DNA for the CDR3: TGTGCCAGCAGCTTCCGTGCGACAGGGAATTCACCCCTCCACTTT. Translating gives CASSFRATGNSPLHF. V is TRBV13 and J is TRBJ1-6, with 7 positions matching TRBD1. Germline CDR1 is PRHDT and CDR2 is FYEKMQ (reference sequence). This CDR3 is 15 amino acids long. Trimming took 3 bases from V and 7 from J; bases not matched to a gene: 6. Full variable domain (missing parts from reference TRBV13 and TRBJ1-6): AAGVIQSPRHLIKEKRETATLKCYPIPRHDTVYWYQQGPGQDPQFLISFYEKMQSDKGSIPDRFSAQQFSDYHSELNMSSLELGDSALYFCASSFRATGNSPLHFGNGTRLTVT.

The chain is built from TRBV12-5 and TRBJ1-1; perhaps TRBD1 as D (5 bases). Trimming removed 4 bases from V and 3 bases from J, with 12 bases in between. The CDR3 covers 14 residues. Germline loops: CDR1 LGHNT, CDR2 FRNRAP. The CDR3: CASGWGGSYTEAFF. The CDR3 nucleotides are TGTGCTAGTGGTTGGGGCGGTAGCTACACTGAAGCTTTCTTT.